This T cell receptor beta chain emerged from a study of PD-1 blockade in mismatch repair-deficient tumors. Of note for this clone: Its target is not known.

Germline CDR1 is SGHDT and CDR2 is YYEEEE. This CDR3 has 11 amino acids. V was cut by 0 bases and J by 8 bases, with 3 bases left in between. Stated time point: approximately 10-day in vitro stimulation with candidate neoantigen peptide 5. Sequencing used immunoSEQ multiplex PCR; TCRdb keeps in-frame clones, though not all of them. This table has some 16,000 clones, about four fifths appearing once. Sample: cells cultured in vitro, taken from a patient treated with pembrolizumab. The genes are TRBV5-6 and TRBJ2-1; D ambiguous. The sequence was collected from an adult with mismatch repair-deficient cancer. CDR3 coding DNA: TGTGCCAGCAGCTTGGTTGATGAGCAGTTCTTC. Residues: CASSLVDEQFF.